This T cell receptor beta chain was retrieved from a study of OX40 agonist ivuxolimab in advanced cancers. Study summary: A diagnosis of hepatocellular carcinoma, melanoma, renal cell or head and neck cancer was present in dose-escalation patients.

The data were produced by immunoSEQ multiplex PCR, yet TCRdb's version contains in-frame clones alone and is incomplete. The profile shows tens of thousands of clones, about 93% of them singletons. Blood specimens came from baseline, cycle 4 day 1, and cycle 7 day 1. The V gene lost 2 bases and the J gene lost 3 bases, with 18 bases spanning the gap. Germline CDR1 reads MNHNS; CDR2 reads SASEGT. The CDR3 consists of 17 residues. This sample comprised CD4+ or CD8+ T cells sorted from blood, obtained in a trial of the OX40 agonist ivuxolimab. This TCR came from an adult with an advanced solid tumor such as melanoma, head and neck, liver or kidney cancer. V usage is TRBV6-1 and J usage is TRBJ2-3; D possibly corresponds to TRBD2 (7 bases). The CDR3 reads CASSEMGGGRATDTQYF. The CDR3 nucleotides are TGTGCCAGCAGTGAAATGGGAGGGGGGAGGGCAACAGATACGCAGTATTTT.